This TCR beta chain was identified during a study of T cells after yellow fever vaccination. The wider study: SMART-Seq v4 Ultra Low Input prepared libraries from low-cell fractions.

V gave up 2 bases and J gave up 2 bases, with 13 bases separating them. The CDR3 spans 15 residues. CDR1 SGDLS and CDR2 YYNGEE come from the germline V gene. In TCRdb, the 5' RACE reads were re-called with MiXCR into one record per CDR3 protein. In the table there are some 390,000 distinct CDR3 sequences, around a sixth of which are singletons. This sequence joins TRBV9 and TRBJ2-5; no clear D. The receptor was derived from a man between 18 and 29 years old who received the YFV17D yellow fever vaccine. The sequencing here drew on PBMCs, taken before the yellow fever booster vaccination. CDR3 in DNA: TGTGCCAGCAGCGTTGATGGAACCCCACAAGAGACCCAGTACTTC. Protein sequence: CASSVDGTPQETQYF.